Listed below are T cell receptor beta chains from one sample, sequenced in a study of Graves' ophthalmopathy and Graves' hyperthyroidism. TCRdb reprocessed the multiplex PCR reads via MiXCR and lists one record per CDR3 protein. The data show more than 550,000 distinct CDR3 sequences, 35% to 50% seen once. The sample was peripheral blood. These receptors were collected from an adult man with Graves' ophthalmopathy. CDR3s include the opening cysteine and the closing phenylalanine or tryptophan. The order of the fields is clone size, D gene, J gene, V gene, CDR3 protein, CDR3 DNA. A D gene is named only where the DNA matches it firmly. Clone size is shown for a subset of rows, as once, few, many or a class of expanded clone.

>few|-|TRBJ1-1|TRBV9
CASSETPENTEAFF
TGTGCCAGCAGCGAGACCCCGGAGAACACTGAAGCTTTCTTT
>-|TRBD1|TRBJ1-6|TRBV9
CASRAGTGHNSPLHF
TGTGCCAGCAGGGCAGGGACAGGGCATAATTCACCCCTCCACTTT
>-|-|TRBJ1-1|TRBV3-1
CASSALQGNEAFF
TGTGCCAGCAGCGCGTTACAGGGAAATGAAGCTTTCTTT
>-|TRBD1|TRBJ1-6|TRBV7-9
CASSRDRGQSPLHF
TGTGCCAGCAGCCGGGACAGGGGACAATCACCCCTCCACTTT
>many|-|TRBJ1-2|TRBV25-1
CASSELAGAGYTF
TGTGCCAGCAGTGAATTAGCTGGGGCTGGCTACACCTTC
>many|-|TRBJ1-3|TRBV3-1
CASSSWDGGNTIYF
TGTGCCAGCAGCTCCTGGGACGGAGGAAACACCATATATTTT
>-|-|TRBJ2-7|TRBV10-3
CAIREGRYEQYF
TGTGCCATCAGGGAGGGGAGATACGAGCAGTACTTC
>many|-|TRBJ1-5|TRBV15
CATGREASSNQPQHF
TGTGCCACCGGACGGGAGGCCAGCAGCAATCAGCCCCAGCATTTT
>few|-|TRBJ1-1|TRBV18
CASSPEGSSAFF
TGTGCCAGCTCACCAGAGGGATCGTCAGCTTTCTTT
>-|-|TRBJ2-6|TRBV7-9
CASSFGQLGANVLTF
TGTGCCAGCAGCTTTGGCCAACTAGGGGCCAACGTCCTGACTTTC
>-|-|TRBJ2-5|TRBV4-3
CASSQDPGDAPDETQYF
TGCGCCAGCAGCCAAGACCCCGGGGACGCCCCGGATGAGACCCAGTACTTC
>-|TRBD1|TRBJ1-5|TRBV7-9
CASSSRTGPQHF
TGTGCCAGCAGCTCCCGGACAGGGCCCCAGCATTTT
>few|-|TRBJ2-5|TRBV29-1
CSVSPQETQYF
TGCAGCGTTTCGCCCCAAGAGACCCAGTACTTC
>few|-|TRBJ1-6|TRBV9
CASSQDSYNSPLHF
TGTGCCAGCTCACAGGACAGCTATAATTCACCCCTCCACTTT
>-|TRBD1|TRBJ2-7|TRBV7-2
CASAGTGVNEQYF
TGTGCCAGCGCCGGGACAGGGGTCAACGAGCAGTACTTC
>many|-|TRBJ1-5|TRBV12-3/TRBV12-4
CASSLGQEGPQHF
TGTGCCAGCAGTTTGGGGCAGGAAGGGCCCCAGCATTTT
>many|-|TRBJ1-6|TRBV10-3
CAIRGGDSPLHF
TGTGCCATTAGGGGAGGGGATTCACCCCTCCACTTT
>-|TRBD1|TRBJ1-4|TRBV25-1
CASSGRGTGTVHEKLFF
TGTGCCAGCAGTGGTAGGGGGACAGGGACGGTTCATGAAAAACTGTTTTTT
>-|-|TRBJ2-6|TRBV7-9
CASSLQRTGANVLTF
TGTGCCAGCAGCTTACAGCGGACAGGGGCCAACGTCCTGACTTTC
>many|-|TRBJ1-2|TRBV12-3/TRBV12-4
CASRLGGADGYTF
TGTGCCAGCAGACTCGGGGGGGCTGATGGCTACACCTTC
>-|-|TRBJ1-2|TRBV10-3
CAISGRLGLANYGYTF
TGTGCCATCAGTGGCAGACTGGGGCTAGCCAACTATGGCTACACCTTC
>-|-|TRBJ2-6|TRBV10-3
CAISQGKTGGANVLTF
TGTGCCATCAGCCAGGGGAAGACGGGCGGGGCCAACGTCCTGACTTTC
>many|-|TRBJ2-7|TRBV25-1
CASSRRGPSYEQYF
TGTGCCAGCAGCCGGCGAGGGCCATCCTACGAGCAGTACTTC
>many|-|TRBJ1-5|TRBV7-9
CASNSGVGQPQHF
TGTGCCAGCAACTCAGGGGTCGGACAGCCCCAGCATTTT